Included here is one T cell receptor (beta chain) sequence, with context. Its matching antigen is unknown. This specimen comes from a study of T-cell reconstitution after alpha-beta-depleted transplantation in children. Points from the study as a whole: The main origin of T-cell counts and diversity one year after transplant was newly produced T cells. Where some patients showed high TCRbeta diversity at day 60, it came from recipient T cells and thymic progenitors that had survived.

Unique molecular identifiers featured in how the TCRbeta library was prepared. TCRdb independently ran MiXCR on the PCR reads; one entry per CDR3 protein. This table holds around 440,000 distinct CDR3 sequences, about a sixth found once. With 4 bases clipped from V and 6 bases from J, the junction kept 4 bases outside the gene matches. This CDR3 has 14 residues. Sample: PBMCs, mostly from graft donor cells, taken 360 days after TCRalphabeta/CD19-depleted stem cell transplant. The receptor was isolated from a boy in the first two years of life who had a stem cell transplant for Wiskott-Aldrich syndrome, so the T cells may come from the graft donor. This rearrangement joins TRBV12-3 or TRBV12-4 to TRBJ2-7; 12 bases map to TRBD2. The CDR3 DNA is TGTGCCAGCAGTTCTAGCGGGAGGGCCCTCGAGCAGTACTTC. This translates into CASSSSGRALEQYF.